This TCR beta chain is from a study of blood T cell repertoires in COVID-19. The overall study: Nucleic acid was either cDNA or gDNA, and it came from T cells, B-cell-depleted T cells, or PBMCs.

This CDR3 is 15 amino acids long. The germline V gene encodes CDR1 MNHNS and CDR2 SASEGT. The ends were cut back, 0 bases at V and 3 bases at J, with 11 bases in the middle. Methods used by the authors: Quantification of nucleated cells was approximated via reference gene primer amplification. The data were produced by immunoSEQ multiplex PCR, yet TCRdb's version contains in-frame clones alone and is incomplete. The V and J calls and clone size come from that table; D and trimming were worked out from the DNA. The table includes approximately 500,000 clones, around 90% detected once. Enrollment of patients from Seattle took place during active infection, with longitudinal follow-up.

Sequenced sample: peripheral blood. The chain carries TRBV6-1 and TRBJ1-1; D possibly corresponds to TRBD1 (5 bases). This TCR was recovered from a woman aged 45-65 years with COVID-19, enrolled during active disease. CDR3 nucleotides: TGTGCCAGCAGTGAAGCCGGGACTTTCGACACTGAAGCTTTCTTT. This gives the protein CASSEAGTFDTEAFF.